The clone carrying this TCR beta chain was recorded many times. The time point was: pre-sensitization, week 0. Treatment meaning: therapeutic diphenylcyclopropenone sensitization with weekly scalp DPC. The sample comes from a study of human T cells and chemical hapten exposure. A single record per CDR3 protein comes from TCRdb applying MiXCR to the RACE reads. This sample has around 92,000 distinct CDR3 sequences, with approximately 11% found just once. This CDR3 has 16 amino acids. Germline V lookup: CDR1 LNHDA, CDR2 SQIVND (reference sequence). V dropped 1 base and J dropped 3; count of bases not matched to a gene: 8.

The sequencing used whole blood, collected in connection with sensitization to the hapten diphenylcyclopropenone (DPC). The chain combines TRBV19 with TRBJ1-1, with 7 bases aligning to TRBD1. The source is a woman aged 55-69 years with alopecia areata. Some clones in this sample may be carry-over from other donors' samples. CDR3 region: CASSIGGGGQDTEAFF. The CDR3 coding sequence is TGTGCCAGTAGTATAGGAGGGGGCGGGCAGGACACTGAAGCTTTCTTT.